This T cell receptor beta chain was recorded in a study of prognosis after radiotherapy for stage I lung cancer (dated by TCRdb to about 2021). Notes on the research overall: Between early 2018 and early 2019, some 18 patients with stage I NSCLC were enrolled in Nanjing, China. About 20% of the 19 patients developed distant metastases after SBRT, at a median of roughly seven months; the other 15 showed no significant progression. All patients were considered medically inoperable, owing to comorbidities in more than 10 and refusal of surgery in over five. Image-guided IMRT or VMAT was used to deliver SBRT in 3 to 5 fractions at a biologically effective dose of at least 100 Gy. A total of 40 or so blood samples from some 20 patients were sequenced, with one sample obtained before and one obtained after SBRT for each patient. Squamous cell carcinoma histology was identified in several patients, and adenocarcinoma histology was identified in about a dozen patients. This study profiled peripheral blood TCR beta repertoires from stage I NSCLC patients before and after stereotactic body radiotherapy and linked the repertoires to distant failure. Ages in the cohort of about a dozen men and 6 women ranged from roughly 50 to 95 years, with a median of 74. SBRT was not combined with any concurrent therapy in any patient. Newly diagnosed primary stage I lung tumors were present in approximately 15 patients, and oligometastatic NSCLC after surgical resection of the primary tumor was present in roughly 5 patients.

Ends trimmed: V by 4 bases, J by 2 bases; bases unmatched to a gene: 5. According to the germline V gene, CDR1 reads SGHRS and CDR2 reads YFSETQ. The CDR3 covers 15 residues, taking in both the cysteine and the phenylalanine. The read is trimmed to its CDR3 DNA, 45 bases read in frame from base 1. All patients had node-negative disease on CT and PET/CT, and none had a history of other malignancies or prior chemotherapy or radiotherapy. At each of the two time points, around 6 milliliters of peripheral venous blood were collected into EDTA tubes. Ficoll-Paque Plus density-gradient centrifugation was used to isolate PBMCs. Right after collection, samples were placed at -80 degrees C and kept there until analysis. Study-wide findings and limitations: Post-SBRT Shannon entropy and its change from baseline were lower in patients who developed distant metastases; baseline Shannon entropy was not associated with metastases. TRBV and TRBJ usage frequencies reportedly differed by metastasis status, in two V genes at baseline and in fewer than ten V and two J genes after SBRT. Tumor specificity of expanded TCR clones was not determined. After SBRT, the number of unique TCR clones decreased (median approximately 10,000 before versus 6,000 to 7,000 after; Wilcoxon paired P=0.011). All reported P values were unadjusted for multiple comparisons. The study was limited by the small cohort and short follow-up, and independent validation of the study findings is required.

The TCR beta CDR3 region was amplified from genomic DNA by two rounds of multiplex PCR. In the first round of PCR, primers specific to each TRBV and TRBJ gene were used, and the primer sequences are filed in Chinese patent CN105087789A. Universal primers were used in the second PCR round. The Roche High Pure PCR Template Preparation Kit was used to extract genomic DNA from frozen PBMCs. An Illumina HiSeq 3000 was used to sequence the libraries paired-end with 151 bp reads. On the study's bioinformatics: CutAdapt was used to remove raw reads lacking the multiplex PCR primer sequences. PEAR was used to merge high-quality paired reads into contigs. By alignment to reference sequences, MiXCR assigned TRB V, D and J gene segments to each contig. CDR3 sequences were clustered by base quality and sequence similarity to remove sequencing errors. Shannon entropy, normalized by the natural log of the productive TCR sequence number, served as the measure of diversity. Clonality was computed as one minus the ratio of Shannon entropy to the natural log of the number of unique clonotypes. Progression-free survival cut-offs for repertoire metrics were chosen using the Youden index of ROC curves, with analyses run in R 3.5.3. TCRdb took the public reads, trimmed them with fastp at Q25, ran MiXCR for clone calling and kept in-frame beta chains. One record per CDR3 amino acid sequence lists the most common genes and DNA. The V and J calls were not made by the authors but by TCRdb's processing. This sample holds about 22,000 distinct CDR3 sequences; roughly 45% were observed only once. The top ten clones comprise 33% of the sample.

This clonotype was found many times. The target of this receptor is not known. No base quality information exists; no much larger clone differs at one position. The TCR comes from a donor over 45 with non-small cell lung cancer. Sequences were derived from PBMCs, sampled before or after stereotactic body radiation therapy (not recorded which). This chain joins TRBV5-1 to TRBJ1-4; TRBD1 lines up with 7 middle nucleotides. The CDR3 in this case is CASSTQGLTNEKLFF. DNA sequence: TGCGCCAGCAGCACACAGGGGCTCACTAATGAAAAACTGTTTTTT.